The 15 T cell receptor beta chains given below trace back to one sample, sequenced in a study of T cells in Graves' hyperthyroidism and ophthalmopathy. Amplification of TCR beta CDR3 regions was performed using RNA transcripts as template. The TCR CDR3 was amplified in a first-round RT-PCR using the HTBI primer set. TCRdb passed the multiplex PCR reads through MiXCR, listing each CDR3 protein once. Seen here are approximately 400,000 distinct CDR3 sequences, about 14% observed once, and the top ten hold around 28%. Source material: blood. The receptor set was obtained from a man aged 50 to 60 with Graves' ophthalmopathy.

At least ten counts were recorded for this clonotype. The CDR3 bases are TGTGCCAGCAGTTACTCCGGGAGGGCCCGTGATACGCAGTATTTT. It specifies CASSYSGRARDTQYF. The chain links TRBV6-6 to TRBJ2-3; TRBD2 aligns across 8 bases. The CDR3 loop spans 15 amino acids. Germline V gene sequence: CDR1 MNHNY, CDR2 SVGAGI (reference sequence). With 0 bases clipped from V and 6 bases from J, the junction kept 5 bases outside the gene matches.

This clonotype was seen at least ten times. This chain connects TRBV13 to TRBJ2-1; 8 bases align to TRBD1. CDR1 and CDR2 (germline): PRHDT, FYEKMQ (reference sequence). The CDR3 totals 13 residues. V gave up 5 bases and J gave up 4 bases; unmatched junction bases: 1. CDR3 coding DNA: TGTGCCAGCAGCAGGACAGGGTACAATGAGCAGTTCTTC. Its translation is CASSRTGYNEQFF.

V is TRBV20-1 and J is TRBJ2-7, with D possibly TRBD2 on 6 matching bases. This CDR3 spans 13 amino acids. Germline V CDR1 and CDR2: DFQATT, SNEGSKA (reference sequence). Trimming cost V 5 bases and J 7 bases, with 18 bases left between them. The CDR3 nucleotides read TGCAGTGCTGACGACCCGGGAGTCGGTGAGCAGTACTTC. Protein: CSADDPGVGEQYF.

This clonotype was counted ten times or more. V and J are TRBV11-3 and TRBJ2-2; 7 bases agree with TRBD1. Germline CDR1 SGHNT, CDR2 YENEEA. The CDR3 sequence is 18 residues long. The V and J ends lost 4 bases and 2 bases, in that order; junction bases with no gene match: 13. CDR3 sequence (DNA): TGTGCCAGCAGCTCCCGGCGCCGGGACAGCCAAAACACCGGGGAGCTGTTTTTT. It yields the protein CASSSRRRDSQNTGELFF.

The genes are TRBV7-8 and TRBJ2-7, with 14 bases fitting TRBD2. V lost 2 bases, J lost 6 bases, and 9 bases stayed unmatched. CDR1 is SGHVS and CDR2 is FQNEAQ in the germline V gene. This CDR3 is built from 17 residues. In nucleotides, the CDR3 is TGTGCCAGCAGCTTACAACGACTAGCGGGAGGGCCGTCCGAGCAGTACTTC. The encoded protein is CASSLQRLAGGPSEQYF.

The chain has TRBV30 and TRBJ1-2, with 12 bases fitting TRBD1. Germline CDR1 and CDR2: GTSNPN and SVGIG (reference sequence). V was clipped by 3 bases and J by 5 bases; unmatched bases: 7. This CDR3 comprises 15 residues. DNA for the CDR3: TGTGCCTGGAGCACGGGACAGGGGGCTAGGTATGGCTACACCTTC. This gives the protein CAWSTGQGARYGYTF.

The sample holds many counts of this clonotype. The rearrangement joins TRBV11-2 to TRBJ2-7; the match to TRBD1 covers 8 bases. The V gene's germline CDR1 is SGHAT and CDR2 FQNNGV. With V trimmed by 1 base and J by 6 bases, 11 bases remained unmatched. This CDR3 has 16 residues. CDR3 loop: CASSLGGRGLASEQYF. CDR3 sequence (DNA): TGTGCCAGCAGCTTAGGTGGCAGGGGGCTCGCCAGCGAGCAGTACTTC.

This clonotype occurred many times. The V call is TRBV3-1, the J call TRBJ1-2; D gene uncertain. The CDR3 is 14 amino acids. The germline V gene encodes CDR1 LGHDT and CDR2 YNNKEL (reference sequence). The ends were cut back, 0 bases at V and 2 bases at J, with 7 bases in the middle. CDR3 nucleotide sequence: TGTGCCAGCAGCCAAGAGTCCGGGAACTATGGCTACACCTTC. Translating it yields CASSQESGNYGYTF.

This clonotype was counted ten times or more. V usage is TRBV5-1 and J usage is TRBJ2-3; D not certain. CDR3 length: 14 amino acids. Germline V gene lookup returns CDR1 SGHRS and CDR2 YFSETQ. With 0 bases removed from V and 6 bases from J, the gap between germline ends came to 11 bases. The CDR3 DNA follows: TGCGCCAGCAGCTTGGACGGTCCGGGCGATACGCAGTATTTT. This gives the protein CASSLDGPGDTQYF.

This clonotype was seen many times. The rearrangement uses TRBV29-1 and TRBJ2-7, with a weak D call TRBD2 (6 bases). Germline lookup yields CDR1 SQVTM and CDR2 ANQGSEA. V gave up 4 bases and J gave up 4 bases, with 14 bases separating them. The CDR3 has 13 amino acids. Written as DNA, the CDR3 is TGCAGCGTTGGTATAGGCGGGGTTTACGAGCAGTACTTC. Its translation: CSVGIGGVYEQYF.

In this sample, this clonotype turned up many times. This chain joins TRBV3-1 and TRBJ2-7; TRBD1 agrees at 9 bases. CDR1 is LGHDT and CDR2 is YNNKEL in the germline V gene (reference sequence). Trimming took 3 bases from V and 6 from J; bases not matched to a gene: 3. The CDR3 is 13 residues long. The CDR3 sequence is CASSHGTGFEQYF. Written as DNA, the CDR3 is TGTGCCAGCAGCCACGGGACAGGGTTCGAGCAGTACTTC.

In its sample, this clonotype was seen a few times. The chain carries TRBV29-1 and TRBJ2-1, with D possibly TRBD2 on 6 matching bases. Germline CDR1 and CDR2: SQVTM and ANQGSEA. V was shortened by 7 bases and J by 4 bases, with 20 bases between the two germline ends. There are 15 residues in the CDR3. CDR3 sequence reads: CSGGDFHRGYNEQFF. CDR3 nucleotides: TGCAGCGGGGGGGACTTCCATCGTGGATACAATGAGCAGTTCTTC.

To note about this clonotype: Possible read error: a much larger clone is one base away. The chain uses TRBV3-1 and TRBJ2-1, with 7 bases matching TRBD2. With V trimmed by 6 bases and J by 0 bases, 5 bases remained unmatched. Germline assignment: CDR1 LGHDT and CDR2 YNNKEL (reference sequence). The length of the CDR3 is 15 residues. The DNA of the CDR3 is TGTGCCAGCAGGCCAAGCGGGAACTCCTACAATGAGCAGTTCTTC. Amino acids: CASRPSGNSYNEQFF.

This clonotype was detected a few times. The V and J genes are TRBV5-5 and TRBJ2-6; D is perhaps TRBD2 (6 bases). The CDR3 loop spans 16 amino acids. Germline V CDR1 and CDR2: SGHKS, YYEKEE (reference sequence). The ends were cut back, 2 bases at V and 0 bases at J, with 9 bases in the middle. This chain's CDR3 is CASSFGLTSGANVLTF. In nucleotides, the CDR3 is TGTGCCAGCAGCTTTGGACTAACCTCTGGGGCCAACGTCCTGACTTTC. The variable domain in full, completed from reference TRBV5-5 and TRBJ2-6, reads DAGVTQSPTHLIKTRGQQVTLRCSPISGHKSVSWYQQVLGQGPQFIFQYYEKEERGRGNFPDRFSARQFPNYSSELNVNALLLGDSALYLCASSFGLTSGANVLTFGAGSRLTVL.

This clonotype was counted at least ten times. This chain joins TRBV30 and TRBJ2-7, with no clear D. V was cut by 0 bases and J by 3 bases, with 9 bases left in between. The CDR3 sequence is 13 residues long. CDR1 and CDR2 (germline): GTSNPN, SVGIG (reference sequence). The CDR3 here is CAWSVNSLYEQYF. The CDR3 nucleotides are TGTGCCTGGAGTGTCAACAGTCTCTACGAGCAGTACTTC.